This T cell receptor beta chain was obtained from a study of cytomegalovirus exposure and HLA in healthy donors. Study results and limitations: Researchers reported that a few CMV-associated chains were confirmed in vitro as CMV antigen-specific.

This table comes from immunoSEQ multiplex PCR, and its TCRdb copy is limited to in-frame clones, with some not included. This table holds about 78,000 clones, approximately 95% found once. V lost 6 bases and J 5 bases, leaving 17 bases between the germline ends. The CDR3 runs 15 residues. In germline, CDR1 is MGHDK, CDR2 SYGVNS. With respect to this clone: Its antigen is still unknown.

The chain carries TRBV25-1 and TRBJ2-1; D is perhaps TRBD2 (5 bases). The TCR was taken from a man younger than 35 in good health and CMV-seropositive. Source material: PBMCs. The DNA of the CDR3 is TGTGCCAGCAGAACACCGGGATATCATAACAATGAGCAGTTCTTC. This encodes CASRTPGYHNNEQFF.